Sequencing of this T cell receptor beta chain was carried out in a study of T cells in Graves' hyperthyroidism and ophthalmopathy. On the study more broadly: Peripheral blood specimens were obtained at initial diagnosis, prior to any treatment.

There are many counts of this clonotype. CDR1 and CDR2 (germline): SNHLY, FYNNEI. V shed 6 bases and J shed 4 bases, with 19 bases lying between them. The CDR3 totals 15 residues. RNA transcripts gave rise to amplified TCR beta CDR3 regions. The HTBI primer set was used in a first-round RT-PCR of the TCR CDR3. Using its own MiXCR run on the multiplex PCR reads, TCRdb lists one record per CDR3 protein. The sample contains approximately 300,000 distinct CDR3 sequences, approximately 17% of which appear only once. Sequenced: blood. This rearrangement joins TRBV2 to TRBJ2-7, with D perhaps matching TRBD1 (6 bases). The source of this sequence is a woman in her fifties or sixties with Graves' ophthalmopathy. The CDR3 coding sequence is TGTGCCAGCAGCGCAACCGGGACACTGGCGTACGAGCAGTACTTC. Residues: CASSATGTLAYEQYF.